Following are 19 T cell receptor beta chains from one sample sequenced in a study of OX40 agonist ivuxolimab in advanced cancers. Generated by immunoSEQ multiplex PCR, the TCRdb table keeps only in-frame clones and is missing some. Among more than 70,000 clones listed, 84% were seen once. The sequenced sample was CD4+ or CD8+ T cells sorted from blood, obtained in a trial of the OX40 agonist ivuxolimab. Receptors originate from an adult with an advanced solid tumor such as melanoma, head and neck, liver or kidney cancer.

The chain has TRBV7-2 and TRBJ2-3; D unclear. Germline V gives CDR1 SGHTA, CDR2 FQGNSA. V was cut by 2 bases and J by 0 bases, with 9 bases left in between. CDR3 length equals 15 residues. CDR3 loop: CASSLMGVSTDTQYF. The CDR3 DNA reads TGTGCCAGCAGCTTAATGGGTGTTAGCACAGATACGCAGTATTTT.

The J gene is TRBJ1-2, the V gene TRBV9, with D tentatively TRBD1 (5 bases). The CDR3 spans 15 residues. Trimming took off 0 bases at V and 7 bases at J, with 16 bases between the two ends. Germline CDR1 is SGDLS and CDR2 is YYNGEE. CDR3 amino acids: CASSVVTHAGTGYTF. The CDR3 nucleotides read TGTGCCAGCAGCGTAGTCACCCACGCAGGGACTGGCTACACCTTC.

This clone occurred once. The chain couples TRBV7-9 to TRBJ1-4; the D gene is possibly TRBD1 (5 bases). This CDR3 has 14 residues. The V and J ends lost 5 bases and 2 bases respectively, with 9 bases between them. Germline V gene lookup returns CDR1 SEHNR and CDR2 FQNEAQ (reference sequence). The CDR3 nucleotides are TGTGCCAGCAGCCAGTGGGGGACTAATGAAAAACTGTTTTTT. It translates to CASSQWGTNEKLFF.

The chain joins TRBV6-5 to TRBJ2-5, with 7 bases lining up with TRBD2. The CDR3 is made up of 14 amino acids. Per germline, CDR1 MNHEY and CDR2 SVGAGI. The V segment lost 0 bases and the J segment 8 bases; nucleotides outside the gene matches: 6. Here the CDR3 DNA reads TGTGCCAGCAGTTACTCGAGAGAGGGACTAACCCAGTACTTC. Protein: CASSYSREGLTQYF.

The gene calls are TRBV19 and TRBJ1-1, with 8 bases that match TRBD1. CDR3 length equals 15 residues. Germline CDR1 reads LNHDA; CDR2 reads SQIVND (reference sequence). The junction had 8 bases not matched to a gene; V was cut back by 5 bases and J by 3 bases. In nucleotides, the CDR3 is TGTGCCAGTAGTCCACAGGGGGATGCAGACACTGAAGCTTTCTTT. Its translation is CASSPQGDADTEAFF.

The rearrangement joins TRBV15 to TRBJ2-5; 7 bases fit TRBD2. The closer fit of TRBJ2-7 to the DNA end suggests the J call may be wrong. The CDR3 length is 14 residues. Germline loops: CDR1 LNHNV, CDR2 YYDKDF (reference sequence). The CDR3 DNA sequence: TGTGCCACCAGCAAAGCGGGGTCTAACTACGAGCAGTACTTC. Translated: CATSKAGSNYEQYF.

The chain has TRBV18 and TRBJ2-1; D unclear. V was cut by 3 bases and J by 9 bases, with 9 bases left in between. Germline V gene data show CDR1 as KGHSH and CDR2 as LQKENI. The CDR3 has 12 amino acids. CDR3 nucleotides: TGTGCCAGCTCACCTCCCCAGAGTGAGCAGTTCTTC. Protein product: CASSPPQSEQFF.

The chain uses TRBV9 and TRBJ1-1; TRBD1 might be the D (5 bases). V gave up 3 bases and J gave up 1 base, with 16 bases separating them. From germline, CDR1 is SGDLS and CDR2 YYNGEE. CDR3 length: 16 residues. CDR3 DNA: TGTGCCAGCAGCGCTCATGCAGGGTTACGGAACACTGAAGCTTTCTTT. Translated: CASSAHAGLRNTEAFF. The variable domain in full, with the rest retrieved from reference TRBV9 and TRBJ1-1, is DSGVTQTPKHLITATGQRVTLRCSPRSGDLSVYWYQQSLDQGLQFLIQYYNGEERAKGNILERFSAQQFPDLHSELNLSSLELGDSALYFCASSAHAGLRNTEAFFGQGTRLTVV.

V usage is TRBV19 and J usage is TRBJ1-1, with D uncertain. Trimming left V 5 bases short and J 2 bases short, with 3 bases between. The CDR3 is 11 amino acids. Germline CDR1 and CDR2: LNHDA and SQIVND (reference sequence). CDR3 DNA sequence: TGTGCCAGTAGTCTTAACACTGAAGCTTTCTTT. Amino acid sequence: CASSLNTEAFF.

The rearrangement links TRBV30 to TRBJ1-2, with D uncertain. Trimming shortened V by 1 base and J by 6 bases, and 15 bases separated the two germline ends. Germline V gives CDR1 GTSNPN, CDR2 SVGIG (reference sequence). This CDR3 has 14 residues. The CDR3 here is CAWSARTYKDGYTF. CDR3 coding DNA: TGTGCCTGGAGTGCCCGAACCTATAAGGATGGCTACACCTTC.

This chain links TRBV5-4 with TRBJ1-5; D is possibly TRBD1 (5 bases). The germline V gene encodes CDR1 SGHNT and CDR2 YYREEE (reference sequence). This CDR3 is built from 15 residues. V was shortened by 0 bases and J by 6 bases, with 13 bases between the two germline ends. The CDR3 loop reads CASSLDSGEGQPQHF. DNA of the CDR3: TGTGCCAGCAGCTTGGATTCGGGGGAAGGTCAGCCCCAGCATTTT.

The CDR3 DNA is TGTGCCTGGAGAGGAACAGGGTTGTACACTGAAGCTTTCTTT. Translating it yields CAWRGTGLYTEAFF. The rearrangement uses TRBV30 and TRBJ1-1; possibly TRBD1 for D (6 bases). CDR1 and CDR2 from the germline V gene are GTSNPN and SVGIG (reference sequence). Trimming shortened V by 3 bases and J by 3 bases, and 14 bases separated the two germline ends. The CDR3 is 14 amino acids.

J is TRBJ1-2 and V is TRBV28; a possible D gene is TRBD1 (6 bases). CDR3 length: 14 residues. Deletions cut 3 bases from V and 5 bases from J, with 13 bases between. Germline CDR1 MDHEN, CDR2 SYDVKM. The CDR3 coding sequence is TGTGCCAGCAGTTTCCCGGACAGCCCATATGGCTACACCTTC. Translating it yields CASSFPDSPYGYTF.

The CDR3, as DNA: TGTGCCAGCAGCTTAGAAGGCAGGGATCAGCCCCAGCATTTT. Residues: CASSLEGRDQPQHF. This chain links TRBV7-9 with TRBJ1-5, with D possibly matching TRBD1 (5 bases). V dropped 1 base and J dropped 5 bases, with 9 bases sitting between them. The CDR3 is 14 residues long. CDR1 is SEHNR, CDR2 FQNEAQ, per germline (reference sequence).

The rearrangement links TRBV7-2 to TRBJ2-6, with 9 bases identical to TRBD1. This CDR3 has 18 amino acids. J lost 4 bases, V lost 5 bases, and 12 bases had no gene match. Germline CDR1 reads SGHTA; CDR2 reads FQGNSA. The CDR3 region is CASSLAGTGISGANVLTF. In nucleotides, the CDR3 is TGTGCCAGCAGCCTGGCGGGGACAGGGATATCAGGGGCCAACGTCCTGACTTTC.

The chain couples TRBV7-9 to TRBJ2-2; D possibly uses TRBD1 or TRBD2 (6 bases each). This CDR3 has 15 amino acids. Germline V CDR1 and CDR2: SEHNR, FQNEAQ (reference sequence). V gave up 6 bases and J gave up 4 bases, with 15 bases separating them. Here the CDR3 DNA reads TGTGCCAGCAGACTGGGGGGCGTTGGCACCGGGGAGCTGTTTTTT. Residues: CASRLGGVGTGELFF.

The chain combines TRBV25-1 with TRBJ1-6; D perhaps matches TRBD1 (6 bases). The V gene lost 6 bases and the J gene lost 10 bases, with 16 bases spanning the gap. CDR3 length: 14 residues. Germline V gene sequence: CDR1 MGHDK, CDR2 SYGVNS. The CDR3 is CASSPTGPRSPLHF. The CDR3 nucleotides read TGTGCCAGCAGCCCTACAGGGCCTCGGTCACCCCTCCACTTT.

This chain uses TRBV11-2 with TRBJ2-7, with 14 nucleotides matching TRBD2. The CDR3 has 18 residues. V lost 1 base and J lost 8; bases outside the gene matches: 13. From germline, CDR1 is SGHAT and CDR2 FQNNGV. For the CDR3, the DNA is TGTGCCAGCAGCTTAGTGGTGAACCCGGGACTAGCGGGAGAAAAGCAGTACTTC. It yields the protein CASSLVVNPGLAGEKQYF.

The rearrangement uses TRBV5-5 and TRBJ2-5, with unresolved D. The ends were cut back, 0 bases at V and 5 bases at J, with 8 bases in the middle. The CDR3 totals 13 residues. The germline V gene encodes CDR1 SGHKS and CDR2 YYEKEE (reference sequence). Here the CDR3 DNA reads TGTGCCAGCAGCTTGGTCCAGAGGGAGACCCAGTACTTC. Encoded protein: CASSLVQRETQYF.